Shown below are 11 T cell receptor beta chains from a single sample sequenced in a study of blood T cell repertoires in COVID-19. Libraries were prepared by immunoSEQ multiplex PCR; TCRdb keeps only in-frame clonotypes and omits some of them. Of over 200,000 clones listed, around 75% were seen once; the top ten hold approximately 5.3%. The sequenced material came from peripheral blood. The receptors stem from a human donor in a cohort sampled during active COVID-19.

V usage is TRBV12-2 and J usage is TRBJ1-5; whether TRBD1, the table's D call, matches the DNA was not checked. TRBV12-2 is annotated as a pseudogene. CDR3 length: 17 residues. The CDR3 loop reads CASRLAPDSPSNQPQHF. CDR3 nucleotide sequence: TGTGCAAGTCGCTTAGCGCCCGACAGTCCTAGCAATCAGCCCCAGCATTTT.

The CDR3 spells CASSYSWPSDYEQYF. CDR3 DNA: TGTGCCAGCAGTTACTCGTGGCCTAGCGACTACGAGCAGTACTTC. The gene calls are TRBV6-2 or TRBV6-3 and TRBJ2-7; maybe TRBD2 (6 bases). V was clipped by 0 bases and J by 3 bases, with 12 bases between them. Germline V CDR1 and CDR2: MNHEY, SVGEGT. This CDR3 spans 15 amino acids.

The chain links TRBV11-3 to TRBJ2-7; 8 positions match TRBD1. This CDR3 comprises 19 residues. Losses at the gene ends were 4 bases for V and 0 bases for J; bases not matched to a gene: 17. In germline, CDR1 is SGHNT, CDR2 YENEEA. CDR3 nucleotides: TGTGCCAGCAGCTCGCCAGCCCACCCTGGACAGGGCAACTCCTACGAGCAGTACTTC. It yields the protein CASSSPAHPGQGNSYEQYF.

V usage is TRBV4-3 and J usage is TRBJ1-5; D is possibly TRBD1 (5 bases). V was shortened by 0 bases and J by 3 bases, with 12 bases between the two germline ends. This CDR3 contains 16 residues. CDR1 LGHNA and CDR2 YSLEER come from the germline V gene. The CDR3 DNA reads TGCGCCAGCAGCCAAGATCCCCAGGGTAACAATCAGCCCCAGCATTTT. Translated: CASSQDPQGNNQPQHF.

The table lists this clone with a count of one. The rearrangement joins TRBV7-2 to TRBJ2-7; 11 bases map to TRBD2. The ends lost 3 bases at V and 5 bases at J; junction bases unmatched: 6. CDR3 size: 15 residues. Germline assignment: CDR1 SGHTA and CDR2 FQGNSA. In DNA, the CDR3 is TGTGCCAGCAGCTTTACTAGCGGGAGAGGTGACGAGCAGTACTTC. Encoded protein: CASSFTSGRGDEQYF.

J is TRBJ2-7 and V is TRBV10-3, with TRBD1 identical over 9 bases. The germline V gene has CDR1 ENHRY and CDR2 SYGVKD. The trim removed 2 bases at V and 5 bases at J, leaving 7 bases unmatched. This CDR3 region has 15 residues. The DNA for the CDR3 is TGTGCCATCAGTGAGGGGGGACAGGGTTCCCACGAGCAGTACTTC. Protein: CAISEGGQGSHEQYF.

The rearrangement uses TRBV29-1 and TRBJ1-5; D is unclear. V shed 4 bases and J shed 0 bases, with 7 bases lying between them. CDR3 length equals 13 residues. Germline V gene sequence: CDR1 SQVTM, CDR2 ANQGSEA. The DNA for the CDR3 is TGCAGCGTTGCACAGTATAGCAATCAGCCCCAGCATTTT. Its translation is CSVAQYSNQPQHF.

A few counts support this clone. The chain combines TRBV7-2 with TRBJ2-7; 7 nucleotides line up with TRBD1. This CDR3 comprises 16 residues. Trimming at V came to 1 base and at J to 2 bases, leaving 8 bases not matched to a gene. Germline V gene data show CDR1 as SGHTA and CDR2 as FQGNSA. CDR3 sequence reads: CASSLELRDRAYEQYF. The CDR3 region has the DNA TGTGCCAGCAGCTTAGAGCTCCGGGACAGAGCCTACGAGCAGTACTTC.

The chain links TRBV27 to TRBJ2-7; 8 bases agree with TRBD1. V dropped 5 bases and J dropped 4; count of bases not matched to a gene: 4. CDR1 MNHEY and CDR2 SMNVEV come from the germline V gene (reference sequence). This CDR3 has 13 residues. CDR3 amino acids: CASSQDRAYEQYF. The DNA for the CDR3 is TGTGCCAGCAGTCAGGACAGGGCATACGAGCAGTACTTC.

The chain joins TRBV29-1 to TRBJ2-3; 11 nucleotides line up with TRBD1. CDR1 is SQVTM and CDR2 is ANQGSEA in the germline V gene. V lost 7 bases to trimming and J lost 5 bases; unmatched junction nucleotides: 11. The CDR3 is 15 amino acids. As DNA, the CDR3 is TGCAGCGCCACGTTGGACAGGGGGCGCGGAGATACGCAGTATTTT. This gives the protein CSATLDRGRGDTQYF.

This clone was observed a single time. The J gene is TRBJ1-1, the V gene TRBV28; D is possibly TRBD1 (5 bases). Germline values: CDR1 MDHEN, CDR2 SYDVKM. The V end lost 5 bases, the J end lost 0 bases, and 19 bases lay between the germline ends. This CDR3 has 17 residues. The CDR3 coding sequence is TGTGCCAGCAGTCGGCTCCGGGACGGGGGTTTGAACACTGAAGCTTTCTTT. Its translation: CASSRLRDGGLNTEAFF.